The rows below give T cell receptor beta chains drawn from one sample of a study of T-cell reconstitution after alpha-beta-depleted transplantation in children. TCRdb independently ran MiXCR on the PCR reads; one entry per CDR3 protein. The sample includes about 610,000 distinct CDR3 sequences, over 9.5% seen only once; the top ten take 4% to 5%. This specimen consisted of PBMCs from the stem cell graft donor, obtained from the stem cell graft. Every receptor here comes from a human donor who donated a stem cell graft to a child with acute myeloid leukemia. The CDR3 runs from the conserved cysteine through the conserved F or W. A D gene is named only where the DNA matches it firmly. Clone size is given for some rows only: seen once, a few or many times, or a class if the clone is expanded.

size: -; J: TRBJ1-2; D: -; V: TRBV4-2; CDR3: CASSQEWAGIVGYTF; DNA: TGTGCCAGCAGCCAAGAGTGGGCAGGGATTGTTGGCTACACCTTC
size: -; J: TRBJ2-3; D: TRBD1; V: TRBV9; CDR3: CASSVAGQGPSTDTQYF; DNA: TGTGCCAGCAGCGTAGCCGGACAGGGTCCTAGCACAGATACGCAGTATTTT
size: -; J: TRBJ1-1; D: -; V: TRBV6-5; CDR3: CASSYSISGRRGTEAFF; DNA: TGTGCCAGCAGTTACTCGATTTCGGGCAGGAGGGGCACTGAAGCTTTCTTT
size: many; J: TRBJ2-7; D: TRBD2; V: TRBV27; CDR3: CASSRGTSFGEYF; DNA: TGTGCCAGCAGTAGAGGGACTAGCTTTGGGGAGTACTTC
size: few; J: TRBJ2-3; D: TRBD2; V: TRBV11-1; CDR3: CASSLSDFRLAGGQSTDTQYF; DNA: TGTGCCAGCAGCTTATCTGATTTCAGACTAGCGGGAGGGCAGAGCACAGATACGCAGTATTTT
size: few; J: TRBJ2-3; D: TRBD2; V: TRBV7-2; CDR3: CASSASAGDADTQYF; DNA: TGTGCCAGCAGCGCGTCGGCGGGAGATGCAGATACGCAGTATTTT
size: -; J: TRBJ2-6; D: TRBD2; V: TRBV2; CDR3: CASSGRGGSGANVLTF; DNA: TGTGCCAGCAGTGGACGCGGGGGCTCTGGGGCCAACGTCCTGACTTTC
size: many; J: TRBJ2-1; D: TRBD1; V: TRBV12-3/TRBV12-4; CDR3: CASSLRQGATNEQFF; DNA: TGTGCCAGCAGTTTGAGACAGGGGGCGACCAATGAGCAGTTCTTC
size: -; J: TRBJ2-3; D: -; V: TRBV6-5; CDR3: CASSYSTGTSTDTQYF; DNA: TGTGCCAGCAGTTACTCGACTGGAACTAGCACAGATACGCAGTATTTT
size: few; J: TRBJ2-1; D: TRBD2; V: TRBV20-1; CDR3: CSARGQTGGSSYNEQFF; DNA: TGCAGTGCCCGAGGGCAGACTGGCGGGAGCTCCTACAATGAGCAGTTCTTC
size: -; J: TRBJ1-5; D: -; V: TRBV20-1; CDR3: CSARKDSGNQPQHF; DNA: TGCAGTGCTAGGAAAGACAGTGGCAATCAGCCCCAGCATTTT
size: many; J: TRBJ1-3; D: -; V: TRBV4-3; CDR3: CASSQDSSSGNTIYF; DNA: TGCGCCAGCAGCCAAGATAGTAGCTCTGGAAACACCATATATTTT
size: -; J: TRBJ2-1; D: TRBD2; V: TRBV30; CDR3: CAWGATSGLEGDEQFF; DNA: TGTGCCTGGGGGGCCACTAGCGGGTTGGAGGGGGATGAGCAGTTCTTC
size: many; J: TRBJ1-6; D: TRBD1; V: TRBV4-2; CDR3: CASSQEGTGESPLHF; DNA: TGTGCCAGCAGCCAAGAAGGGACAGGGGAGTCACCCCTCCACTTT
size: -; J: TRBJ1-1; D: -; V: TRBV3-1; CDR3: CASCLTRGGLSEAFF; DNA: TGTGCCAGCTGTTTGACTCGGGGTGGATTGTCTGAGGCTTTCTTT
size: few; J: TRBJ2-3; D: -; V: TRBV18; CDR3: CASSPGRSGTDTQYF; DNA: TGTGCCAGCTCACCAGGACGTTCAGGCACAGATACGCAGTATTTT
size: -; J: TRBJ2-7; D: TRBD2; V: TRBV12-3/TRBV12-4; CDR3: CASSGTSGSLSSYEQYF; DNA: TGTGCCAGCAGTGGGACTAGCGGAAGTCTATCCTCCTACGAGCAGTACTTC
size: few; J: TRBJ2-3; D: -; V: TRBV6-5; CDR3: CASSRRPVDTQYF; DNA: TGTGCCAGCAGCCGCCGGCCGGTAGATACGCAGTATTTT
size: few; J: TRBJ2-4; D: -; V: TRBV12-3/TRBV12-4; CDR3: CASGVDLAKNIQYF; DNA: TGTGCCAGCGGAGTTGATCTAGCCAAAAACATTCAGTACTTC
size: many; J: TRBJ2-2; D: TRBD1; V: TRBV20-1; CDR3: CSATHSHRGQGTGELFF; DNA: TGCAGTGCTACTCACTCCCACAGGGGGCAGGGCACCGGGGAGCTGTTTTTT
size: few; J: TRBJ2-2; D: -; V: TRBV7-8; CDR3: CASMVGPRGWRTGELFF; DNA: TGTGCCAGCATGGTAGGACCCAGGGGTTGGAGGACCGGGGAGCTGTTTTTT
size: -; J: TRBJ2-3; D: TRBD2; V: TRBV20-1; CDR3: CSAGGSTSGKTDTQYF; DNA: TGCAGTGCTGGGGGGTCAACTAGCGGGAAGACAGATACGCAGTATTTT
size: few; J: TRBJ1-5; D: -; V: TRBV30; CDR3: CAWSTGSSNQPQHF; DNA: TGTGCCTGGAGTACAGGGAGTAGCAATCAGCCCCAGCATTTT
size: -; J: TRBJ1-1; D: -; V: TRBV13; CDR3: CASSPRQDYTEAFF; DNA: TGTGCCAGCAGCCCAAGACAGGACTACACTGAAGCTTTCTTT
size: many; J: TRBJ1-1; D: -; V: TRBV12-3/TRBV12-4; CDR3: CASSPPTGENTEAFF; DNA: TGTGCCAGCAGTCCACCGACGGGGGAAAACACTGAAGCTTTCTTT
size: few; J: TRBJ2-7; D: -; V: TRBV20-1; CDR3: CSALKTGSYEQYF; DNA: TGCAGTGCACTTAAGACTGGCTCCTACGAGCAGTACTTC
size: few; J: TRBJ2-7; D: TRBD1; V: TRBV20-1; CDR3: CSAAGQGWWGEQYF; DNA: TGCAGTGCTGCCGGACAGGGCTGGTGGGGCGAGCAGTACTTC
size: -; J: TRBJ2-4; D: -; V: TRBV29-1; CDR3: CSVEGGVNIQYF; DNA: TGCAGCGTTGAAGGGGGAGTGAACATTCAGTACTTC
size: -; J: TRBJ2-1; D: TRBD1; V: TRBV5-1; CDR3: CASSQRTGAVSFSYNEQFF; DNA: TGCGCCAGCAGCCAAAGGACAGGGGCCGTCTCCTTCTCCTACAATGAGCAGTTCTTC
size: few; J: TRBJ2-7; D: TRBD1; V: TRBV6-6; CDR3: CASRDGQGREQYF; DNA: TGTGCCAGCAGAGATGGACAGGGGAGGGAGCAGTACTTC
size: few; J: TRBJ2-3; D: TRBD2; V: TRBV10-2; CDR3: CASRASGGTDTQYF; DNA: TGCGCCAGCAGGGCGAGCGGGGGCACAGATACGCAGTATTTT
size: -; J: TRBJ1-2; D: -; V: TRBV2; CDR3: CASRHRQEDGYTF; DNA: TGTGCCAGTCGACATAGGCAGGAAGATGGCTACACCTTC
size: few; J: TRBJ2-3; D: TRBD1; V: TRBV20-1; CDR3: CSADDRGPQYF; DNA: TGCAGTGCCGACGACAGGGGGCCGCAGTATTTT
size: many; J: TRBJ1-5; D: TRBD1; V: TRBV27; CDR3: CASSLFSGTGGIQPQHF; DNA: TGTGCCAGCAGTTTATTTTCGGGGACAGGGGGGATTCAGCCCCAGCATTTT
size: many; J: TRBJ2-7; D: TRBD2; V: TRBV20-1; CDR3: CSATRAGALYEQYF; DNA: TGCAGTGCCACACGAGCGGGAGCCCTATACGAGCAGTACTTC
size: few; J: TRBJ1-5; D: TRBD1; V: TRBV20-1; CDR3: CSAPRQGDNQPQHF; DNA: TGCAGTGCCCCGCGACAGGGAGACAATCAGCCCCAGCATTTT
size: few; J: TRBJ1-5; D: -; V: TRBV7-2; CDR3: CASSLFNKGNQPQHF; DNA: TGTGCCAGCAGCTTATTTAATAAGGGCAATCAGCCCCAGCATTTT
size: -; J: TRBJ2-1; D: -; V: TRBV4-3; CDR3: CASSQGPGSYNEQFF; DNA: TGCGCCAGCAGCCAAGGTCCAGGTTCCTACAATGAGCAGTTCTTC
size: -; J: TRBJ2-7; D: -; V: TRBV20-1; CDR3: CSAPLGSESIYEQYF; DNA: TGCAGTGCCCCCCTGGGTAGCGAGAGCATCTACGAGCAGTACTTC
size: few; J: TRBJ2-6; D: -; V: TRBV12-3/TRBV12-4; CDR3: CASSFVGANVLTF; DNA: TGTGCCAGCAGTTTTGTTGGGGCCAACGTCCTGACTTTC
size: -; J: TRBJ2-7; D: -; V: TRBV28; CDR3: CASSFWGSPYEQYF; DNA: TGTGCCAGCAGTTTCTGGGGTTCCCCCTACGAGCAGTACTTC
size: many; J: TRBJ2-5; D: TRBD2; V: TRBV7-2; CDR3: CASSSYSGRETQYF; DNA: TGTGCCAGCAGCTCTTATAGCGGGAGGGAGACCCAGTACTTC
size: many; J: TRBJ2-1; D: -; V: TRBV15; CDR3: CATSSGYNEQFF; DNA: TGTGCCACCAGCTCGGGGTACAATGAGCAGTTCTTC
size: many; J: TRBJ2-7; D: -; V: TRBV27; CDR3: CASSPGTYYEQYF; DNA: TGTGCCAGCAGCCCAGGGACTTACTACGAGCAGTACTTC
size: -; J: TRBJ2-5; D: -; V: TRBV29-1; CDR3: CSVEDIAGAPETQYF; DNA: TGCAGCGTTGAAGATATCGCCGGAGCCCCGGAGACCCAGTACTTC
size: few; J: TRBJ2-7; D: -; V: TRBV20-1; CDR3: CSARDQPGVSSLPYEQYF; DNA: TGCAGTGCTAGAGATCAACCCGGGGTATCTTCGTTACCTTACGAGCAGTACTTC
size: -; J: TRBJ1-5; D: -; V: TRBV3-1; CDR3: CASSQQRDQPQHF; DNA: TGTGCCAGCAGCCAACAGAGGGATCAGCCCCAGCATTTT
size: -; J: TRBJ2-7; D: -; V: TRBV11-2; CDR3: CASSLGPSGSTEQYF; DNA: TGTGCCAGCAGCTTAGGGCCAAGCGGATCTACGGAGCAGTACTTC
size: many; J: TRBJ2-2; D: TRBD1; V: TRBV29-1; CDR3: CSVATGGTGELFF; DNA: TGCAGCGTCGCGACAGGGGGCACCGGGGAGCTGTTTTTT
size: many; J: TRBJ2-7; D: -; V: TRBV4-2; CDR3: CASSQGSGLPSEQYF; DNA: TGTGCCAGCAGCCAAGGATCGGGACTCCCCTCCGAGCAGTACTTC
size: once; J: TRBJ2-7; D: TRBD1; V: TRBV5-1; CDR3: CASSLAFGQGSYEQYF; DNA: TGCGCCAGCAGCTTGGCCTTCGGACAGGGTTCCTACGAGCAGTACTTC
size: few; J: TRBJ2-7; D: TRBD2; V: TRBV10-3; CDR3: CAISDRGGPGQYF; DNA: TGTGCCATCAGTGACCGCGGGGGTCCTGGGCAGTACTTC
size: -; J: TRBJ1-5; D: -; V: TRBV7-2; CDR3: CASSFLTDSNQPQHF; DNA: TGTGCCAGCAGCTTTTTAACGGATAGCAATCAGCCCCAGCATTTT
size: -; J: TRBJ2-7; D: TRBD2; V: TRBV18; CDR3: CASSALADTYEQYF; DNA: TGTGCCAGCTCAGCTCTAGCGGATACCTACGAGCAGTACTTC
size: -; J: TRBJ2-7; D: -; V: TRBV7-2; CDR3: CASSLNLGRDYEQYF; DNA: TGTGCCAGCAGCTTAAATTTGGGACGGGACTACGAGCAGTACTTC
size: -; J: TRBJ2-3; D: -; V: TRBV29-1; CDR3: CSVGVGVREDTQYF; DNA: TGCAGCGTTGGGGTGGGAGTTAGAGAAGATACGCAGTATTTT
size: -; J: TRBJ1-5; D: TRBD1; V: TRBV6-4; CDR3: CASSDPRQGGNQPQHF; DNA: TGTGCCAGCAGTGACCCTCGACAGGGCGGCAATCAGCCCCAGCATTTT
size: -; J: TRBJ2-3; D: TRBD2; V: TRBV20-1; CDR3: CSVAGIDTQYF; DNA: TGCAGTGTAGCGGGTATAGATACGCAGTATTTT
size: few; J: TRBJ1-5; D: -; V: TRBV20-1; CDR3: CSATRDKTINQPQHF; DNA: TGCAGTGCCACCCGGGACAAAACTATAAATCAGCCCCAGCATTTT
size: many; J: TRBJ2-7; D: -; V: TRBV24-1; CDR3: CATSDLNYEQYF; DNA: TGTGCCACCAGTGATTTAAACTACGAGCAGTACTTC